The next 2 T cell receptor beta chains were all read from a single sample in a study of blood T cell repertoires in COVID-19. The assay was immunoSEQ multiplex PCR, and TCRdb's table has in-frame clones only and misses some. The repertoire holds about 300,000 clones, with roughly 87% as singletons. Sequenced sample: PBMCs or T cells enriched from blood (not recorded which). These receptor sequences come from a young woman who had recovered from COVID-19.

A single count supports this clone. This chain uses TRBV7-3 with TRBJ2-6; 8 positions match TRBD2. V lost 4 bases and J lost 0; bases outside the gene matches: 5. Germline loops: CDR1 SGHTA, CDR2 FQGTGA. This CDR3 spans 17 amino acids. DNA of the CDR3: TGTGCCAGCAGCTCCGGGGGGGCAGTCTCTGGGGCCAACGTCCTGACTTTC. Encoded protein: CASSSGGAVSGANVLTF.

The chain has TRBV6-4 and TRBJ1-2; 10 bases agree with TRBD1. Germline values: CDR1 MRHNA, CDR2 SNTAGT. The CDR3 loop spans 17 amino acids. The trim removed 4 bases at V and 3 bases at J, leaving 11 bases unmatched. CDR3 in amino acids: CASSAPTGTGEDYGYTF. The DNA for the CDR3 is TGTGCCAGCAGTGCCCCGACCGGGACAGGGGAGGACTATGGCTACACCTTC.